Listed below are T cell receptor beta chains from one sample, sequenced in a study of cytomegalovirus exposure and HLA in healthy donors. Sequenced by immunoSEQ multiplex PCR; TCRdb stores in-frame clones only, minus some. The data show approximately 150,000 clones, 55% to 75% seen once. Sequenced: PBMCs. All receptors come from a woman aged 60 to 75 in good health and CMV-seropositive. The CDR3 runs from the conserved cysteine through the conserved F or W. The D gene is left open where the match is weak. Size tells how often a clone was seen (once, few, many) or the class of an expanded clone, and some rows leave it out.

cdr3_aa | cdr3_nt | j_call | d_call | v_call | clone_size
CASSALSGELFF | TGTGCCAGCAGCGCCCTTTCCGGGGAGCTGTTTTTT | TRBJ2-2 | - | TRBV9 | -
CASSQSWTGDVVYEQYF | TGCGCCAGCAGTCAATCGTGGACAGGGGACGTGGTCTACGAGCAGTACTTC | TRBJ2-7 | TRBD1 | TRBV23-1 | -
CASSVGRGQGTDTQYF | TGTGCCAGCAGCGTAGGTAGGGGACAGGGCACAGATACGCAGTATTTT | TRBJ2-3 | TRBD1 | TRBV9 | -
CASSPLTSGNSYEQYF | TGTGCCAGCAGTCCCCTTACTAGCGGAAACTCCTACGAGCAGTACTTC | TRBJ2-7 | TRBD2 | TRBV7-6 | -
CASSSGSVNTGELFF | TGCGCCAGCAGCTCCGGGAGTGTGAACACCGGGGAGCTGTTTTTT | TRBJ2-2 | - | TRBV5-1 | few
CASSRNVGGSYEQYF | TGTGCCAGCAGCCGGAACGTCGGGGGATCCTACGAACAGTACTTC | TRBJ2-7 | - | TRBV4-2 | -
CAWDRTNTEAFF | TGTGCCTGGGACAGGACTAACACTGAAGCTTTCTTT | TRBJ1-1 | - | TRBV30 | -
CASSTDRGLKTQYF | TGTGCCAGTAGTACGGACAGGGGGTTAAAGACCCAGTACTTC | TRBJ2-5 | TRBD1 | TRBV19 | few
CASNHREGNQPQHF | TGTGCCAGCAACCACCGGGAAGGCAATCAGCCCCAGCATTTT | TRBJ1-5 | - | TRBV28 | -
CASSRLAGPTDTQYF | TGTGCCAGTAGCCGACTAGCGGGACCCACAGATACGCAGTATTTT | TRBJ2-3 | TRBD2 | TRBV19 | -
CASSYSGTVNSPLHF | TGTGCCAGCAGTTACTCCGGGACAGTAAATTCACCCCTCCACTTT | TRBJ1-6 | TRBD1 | TRBV6-5 | -
CASSLAGATTDTQYF | TGTGCCAGCAGCTTAGCGGGAGCGACCACAGATACGCAGTATTTT | TRBJ2-3 | TRBD2 | TRBV5-4 | -
CASSLSGGPVYGYTF | TGTGCCAGCAGTTTATCGGGGGGGCCAGTCTATGGCTACACCTTC | TRBJ1-2 | - | TRBV28 | -
CATSAGTGSYEQYF | TGTGCCACGTCGGCCGGGACAGGGTCCTACGAGCAGTACTTC | TRBJ2-7 | TRBD1 | TRBV6-5 | -
CASSVRRETNEQFF | TGCGCCAGCAGTGTTAGGCGGGAGACTAATGAGCAGTTCTTC | TRBJ2-1 | TRBD2 | TRBV10-1 | -
CASSQDNFYGYTF | TGCGCCAGCAGCCAAGACAACTTCTATGGTTACACCTTC | TRBJ1-2 | - | TRBV4-1 | -
CASSLSGTVPSYEQYF | TGTGCCAGCAGTTTATCGGGGACAGTGCCTTCCTACGAGCAGTACTTC | TRBJ2-7 | TRBD1 | TRBV27 | -
CASSQVQGTETYEQYF | TGCGCCAGCAGCCAAGTGCAGGGGACGGAAACCTACGAGCAGTACTTC | TRBJ2-7 | - | TRBV4-1 | -
CASSLSWTGNTEAFF | TGTGCCAGCAGCTTATCCTGGACAGGGAACACTGAAGCTTTCTTT | TRBJ1-1 | TRBD1 | TRBV7-9 | few
CASSEGGTGDQPQHF | TGTGCCAGCAGTGAAGGCGGGACAGGGGATCAGCCCCAGCATTTT | TRBJ1-5 | TRBD1 | TRBV2 | -
CAWSPTSGSRTQYF | TGTGCCTGGAGTCCGACTAGCGGGTCACGGACCCAGTACTTC | TRBJ2-5 | TRBD2 | TRBV30 | once
CSALFGVNYGYTF | TGCAGCGCCCTGTTCGGGGTTAACTATGGCTACACCTTC | TRBJ1-2 | - | TRBV29-1 | -
CASKPGLAGAGINEQFF | TGTGCCAGCAAACCGGGACTAGCGGGGGCAGGGATTAATGAGCAGTTCTTC | TRBJ2-1 | TRBD2 | TRBV28 | -
CASSPSSNQPQHF | TGTGCCAGCAGCCCGAGTAGCAATCAGCCCCAGCATTTT | TRBJ1-5 | - | TRBV7-2 | -
CASGFTPSSYEQYF | TGTGCCAGCGGTTTCACCCCCAGCTCCTACGAGCAGTACTTC | TRBJ2-7 | - | TRBV6-1 | few
CSVLTSGTIEQYF | TGCAGCGTTTTGACTAGCGGGACCATTGAGCAGTACTTC | TRBJ2-7 | TRBD2 | TRBV29-1 | few
CASSPRDKRNTEAFF | TGTGCCAGCAGCCCGAGGGACAAACGGAACACTGAAGCTTTCTTT | TRBJ1-1 | - | TRBV7-9 | few
CASSWGGVENTEAFF | TGTGCCAGCAGCTGGGGGGGGGTGGAGAACACTGAAGCTTTCTTT | TRBJ1-1 | - | TRBV5-6 | -
CASSAQGSYNEQFF | TGTGCCAGCAGTGCACAGGGGTCTTACAATGAGCAGTTCTTC | TRBJ2-1 | TRBD1 | TRBV2 | -